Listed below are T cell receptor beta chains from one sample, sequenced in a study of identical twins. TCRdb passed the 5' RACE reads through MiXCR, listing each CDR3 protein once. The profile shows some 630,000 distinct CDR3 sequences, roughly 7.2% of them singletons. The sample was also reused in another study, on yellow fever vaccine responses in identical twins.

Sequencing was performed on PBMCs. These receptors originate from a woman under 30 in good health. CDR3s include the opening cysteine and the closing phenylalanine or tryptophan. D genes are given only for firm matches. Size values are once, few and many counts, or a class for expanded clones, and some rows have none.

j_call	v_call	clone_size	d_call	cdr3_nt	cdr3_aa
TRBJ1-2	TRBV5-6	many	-	TGTGCCAGCAGCTCCCGCTGGGGGGATAACTATGGCTACACCTTC	CASSSRWGDNYGYTF
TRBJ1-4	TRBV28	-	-	TGTGCCAGCGCCCGGGGGGGGCATGAAAAACTGTTTTTT	CASARGGHEKLFF
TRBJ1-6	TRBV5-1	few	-	TGCGCCAGCAGCTTGGACGTGGGCGGTACACCCCTCCACTTT	CASSLDVGGTPLHF
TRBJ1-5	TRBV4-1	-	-	TGCGCCAGCAGCCAAGAGGTACAGGACAATCAGCCCCAGCATTTT	CASSQEVQDNQPQHF
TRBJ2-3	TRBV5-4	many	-	TGTGCCAGCAGCTTGGATAGCCGGAGCCCCACAGATACGCAGTATTTT	CASSLDSRSPTDTQYF
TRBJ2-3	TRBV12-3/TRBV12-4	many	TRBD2	TGTGCCAGCAGTAAGGATAGCGGGAGAGTCGCGACAGATACGCAGTATTTT	CASSKDSGRVATDTQYF
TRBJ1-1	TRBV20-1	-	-	TGCAGCGGGTCCTTGGGGGCTGAAGCTTTCTTT	CSGSLGAEAFF
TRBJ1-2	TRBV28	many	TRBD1	TGTGCCAGCAGTTTATTCTGGGACAGTCCCTATGGCTACACCTTC	CASSLFWDSPYGYTF
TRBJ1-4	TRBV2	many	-	TGTGCCAGCAGTGAGGGATCAACTAATGAAAAACTGTTTTTT	CASSEGSTNEKLFF
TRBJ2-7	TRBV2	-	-	TGTGCCAGCAGTGCTGAAAGCTACGAGCAGTACTTC	CASSAESYEQYF
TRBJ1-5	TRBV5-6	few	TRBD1	TGTGCCAGCAGCTCACAAAGGGGACAGGGGAGAATTAATCAGCCCCAGCATTTT	CASSSQRGQGRINQPQHF
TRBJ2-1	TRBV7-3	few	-	TGTGCCAGCAGCCCATCTATCAATGAGCAGTTCTTC	CASSPSINEQFF
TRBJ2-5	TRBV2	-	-	TGTGCCAGCGGGCAGGGGTACCAAGAGACCCAGTACTTC	CASGQGYQETQYF
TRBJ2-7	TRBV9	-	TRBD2	TGTGCCAGCAGCTTCGGAGTAGCGGGAGAGCAGTACTTC	CASSFGVAGEQYF
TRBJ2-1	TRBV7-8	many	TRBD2	TGTGCCAGCAGCTTGACGACTAGGACTAGGCAGTTCTTC	CASSLTTRTRQFF
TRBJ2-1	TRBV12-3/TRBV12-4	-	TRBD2	TGTGCCACTACCCCCCCCCCAGCGGGAGGCTACAATGAGCAGTTCTTC	CATTPPPAGGYNEQFF
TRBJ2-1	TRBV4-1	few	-	TGCGCCAGCAGCCAGCTCCCTAGTGGTGAGCAGTTCTTC	CASSQLPSGEQFF
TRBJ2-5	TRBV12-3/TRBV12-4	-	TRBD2	TGTGCCAGCAGTCGGACTAGCGGGGGAGGCCAAGAGACCCAGTACTTC	CASSRTSGGGQETQYF
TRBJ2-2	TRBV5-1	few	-	TGCGCCAGCAGCTTGGACGACCCAAACACCGGGGAGCTGTTTTTT	CASSLDDPNTGELFF
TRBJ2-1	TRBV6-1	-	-	TGTGCCAGCCACCCCGGGCAGGGTAACAATGAGCAGTTCTTC	CASHPGQGNNEQFF
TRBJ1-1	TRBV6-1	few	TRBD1	TGTGCCAGCAGTGAACTACAGGGGATTGGCACTGAAGCTTTCTTT	CASSELQGIGTEAFF
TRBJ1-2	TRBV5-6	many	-	TGTGCCAGCAGCCGCCTCCAGGGTATCGGGGGCTACACCTTC	CASSRLQGIGGYTF
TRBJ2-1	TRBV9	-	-	TGTGCCAGCAGCGTAGCGTCTAGCGAGGCTTCCGAGCAGTTCTTC	CASSVASSEASEQFF
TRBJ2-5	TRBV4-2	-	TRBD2	TGTGCCAGCAGCCAAGATAGTCGGGGGGGCCACCAAGAGACCCAGTACTTC	CASSQDSRGGHQETQYF
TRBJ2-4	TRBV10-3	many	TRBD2	TGTGCCATCAGTGAGTTGGGACTAGCGTCCCAGAGGAACATTCAGTACTTC	CAISELGLASQRNIQYF
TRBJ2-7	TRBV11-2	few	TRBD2	TGTGCCAGCAGCTTAACTAGCGGGAGGTCCTTTTCGAGCTACGAGCAGTACTTC	CASSLTSGRSFSSYEQYF
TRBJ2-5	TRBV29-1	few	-	TGCAGCGCGGACAGAGGGCCACAAGAGACCCAGTACTTC	CSADRGPQETQYF
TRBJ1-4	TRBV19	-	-	TGTGCCAGTAGTATGGAAATTGAAAAACTGTTTTTT	CASSMEIEKLFF
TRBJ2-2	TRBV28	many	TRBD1	TGTGCCAGCAGCCCGGACAGGGGGGCCGGGGAGCTGTTTTTT	CASSPDRGAGELFF
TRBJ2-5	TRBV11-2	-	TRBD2	TGTGCCAGCAGCCCTGTAAGCGGGGGACCTCAAGAGACCCAGTACTTC	CASSPVSGGPQETQYF
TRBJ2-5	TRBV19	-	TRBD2	TGTGCCAGTAGTGGACGACTAGCGGGAGACTTGAAAGAGACCCAGTACTTC	CASSGRLAGDLKETQYF
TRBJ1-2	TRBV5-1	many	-	TGCGCCAGCAGCCCGGGACCCTCGGAGGGCTACACCTTC	CASSPGPSEGYTF
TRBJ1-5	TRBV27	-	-	TGTGCCAGCAGTTTGGCAGGGAGAAGTCAGCCCCAGCATTTT	CASSLAGRSQPQHF
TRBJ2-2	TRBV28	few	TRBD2	TGTGCCAGCAGTCGCGAGACTAGCGGGAGCAGGACCGGGGAGCTGTTTTTT	CASSRETSGSRTGELFF
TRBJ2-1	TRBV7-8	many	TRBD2	TGTGCCAGCAGCCCACAGACTAGCGGGAGGGATAGCTCCTACAATGAGCAGTTCTTC	CASSPQTSGRDSSYNEQFF
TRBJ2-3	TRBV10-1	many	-	TGCGCCAGCAGTGAAGGCGGATTACTATCTAGCTCAGATACGCAGTATTTT	CASSEGGLLSSSDTQYF
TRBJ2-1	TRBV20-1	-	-	TGCAGTGCTAGAGATGGTGGGGGCGGGGAGTCTGAGCAGTTCTTC	CSARDGGGGESEQFF
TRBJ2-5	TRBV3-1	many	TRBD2	TGTGCCAGCAGCCAGTCGTGGCGGGGGTATCAAGAGACCCAGTACTTC	CASSQSWRGYQETQYF
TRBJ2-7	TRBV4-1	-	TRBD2	TGCGCCAGCAGCCAAGATACCCCCCGAGGGACTACTTTTCCCTACGAGCAGTACTTC	CASSQDTPRGTTFPYEQYF
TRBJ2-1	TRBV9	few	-	TGTGCCAGCAGCGTAACTAGCTTGTCCTACAATGAGCAGTTCTTC	CASSVTSLSYNEQFF
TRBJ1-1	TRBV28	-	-	TGTGCCAGCAGTTTATTATTGGGGAACACTGAAGCTTTCTTT	CASSLLLGNTEAFF